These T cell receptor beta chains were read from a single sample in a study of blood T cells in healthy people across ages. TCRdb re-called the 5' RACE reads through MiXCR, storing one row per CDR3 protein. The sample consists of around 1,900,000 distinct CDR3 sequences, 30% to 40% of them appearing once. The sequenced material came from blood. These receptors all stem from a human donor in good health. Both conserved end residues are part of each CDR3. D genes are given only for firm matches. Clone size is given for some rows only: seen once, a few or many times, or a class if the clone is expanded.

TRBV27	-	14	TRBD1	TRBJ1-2	TGTGCCAGCAGATACGACGGGACAGTGTACGTCTACACCTTC	CASRYDGTVYVYTF
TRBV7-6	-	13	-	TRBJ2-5	TGTGCCAGCAGCTTAGATTCCGTCAATGAGCAGTACTTC	CASSLDSVNEQYF
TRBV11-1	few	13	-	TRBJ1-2	TGTGCCAGCAGCAGTAGTGTTACCTATGGCTACACCTTC	CASSSSVTYGYTF
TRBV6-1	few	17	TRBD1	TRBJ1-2	TGTGCCAGCAGCCCCGACAGGGAACGGGCTTTAACCTATGGCTACACCTTC	CASSPDRERALTYGYTF
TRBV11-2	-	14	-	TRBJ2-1	TGTGCCAGCAGCTTTATAACACTAGCTTACGAGCAGTTCTTC	CASSFITLAYEQFF
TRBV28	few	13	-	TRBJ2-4	TGTGCCAGCAGTTTATTATCGGGGGATATTCAGTACTTC	CASSLLSGDIQYF
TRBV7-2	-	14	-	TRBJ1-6	TGTGCCAGCAGCTACGGGGTCACTAATTCACCCCTCCACTTT	CASSYGVTNSPLHF
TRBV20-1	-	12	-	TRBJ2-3	TGCAGTGCTAGGCTTTACACAGATACGCAGTATTTT	CSARLYTDTQYF
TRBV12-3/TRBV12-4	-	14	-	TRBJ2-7	TGTGCCAGCAGTTTCTCGACTAGAACCTACGAGCAGTACTTC	CASSFSTRTYEQYF
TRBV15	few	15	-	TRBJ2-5	TGTGCCACCAGCAGTAGACGGCACCCACAAGAGACCCAGTACTTC	CATSSRRHPQETQYF
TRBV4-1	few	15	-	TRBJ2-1	TGCGCCAGCAGCCAAGTTATCGGCAACCAGCGCGAGCAGTTCTTC	CASSQVIGNQREQFF
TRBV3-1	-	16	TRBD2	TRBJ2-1	TGTGCCAGCAGCCCCTACCTAGCGGGGGGTATCAATGAGCAGTTCTTC	CASSPYLAGGINEQFF
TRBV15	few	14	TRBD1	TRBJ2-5	TGTGCCACCAGCAGAGATAGACAGGGAAAGACCCAGTACTTC	CATSRDRQGKTQYF
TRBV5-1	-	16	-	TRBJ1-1	TGCGCCAGCAGCTGGATGGGGGGGCAAGCGAACACTGAAGCTTTCTTT	CASSWMGGQANTEAFF
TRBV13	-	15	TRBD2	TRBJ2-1	TGTGCCAGCGGAGTTCGCGGGAGTCCAGGGAATGAGCAGTTCTTC	CASGVRGSPGNEQFF
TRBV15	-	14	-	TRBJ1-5	TGTGCCACCAGCATGGGGGCCTGGGGTCAGCCCCAGCATTTT	CATSMGAWGQPQHF
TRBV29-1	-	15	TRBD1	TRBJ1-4	TGCAGCGTCGCCCCCCGGGGGACAGCTAATGAAAAACTGTTTTTT	CSVAPRGTANEKLFF
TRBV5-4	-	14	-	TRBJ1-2	TGTGCCAGCACCTCGCCCAGAGGGAACTATGGCTACACCTTC	CASTSPRGNYGYTF
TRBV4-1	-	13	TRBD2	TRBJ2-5	TGCGCCAGCTCTGCGCGGGGGGAAGAGACCCAGTACTTC	CASSARGEETQYF
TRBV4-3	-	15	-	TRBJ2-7	TGCGCCAGCAGCCCCCAAGCCGGGACGGACTACGAGCAGTACTTC	CASSPQAGTDYEQYF
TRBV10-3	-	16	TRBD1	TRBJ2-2	TGTGCCATCAGTGCCTCAGACAGGGGGAACACCGGGGAGCTGTTTTTT	CAISASDRGNTGELFF
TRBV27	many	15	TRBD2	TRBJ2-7	TGTGCCAGCAGTTTCGAAGCGGGGGGGTCCTACGAGCAGTACTTC	CASSFEAGGSYEQYF
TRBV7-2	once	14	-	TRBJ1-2	TGTGCCAGCAGCCCCCAGGTAGCCAGGGATGGCTACACCTTC	CASSPQVARDGYTF
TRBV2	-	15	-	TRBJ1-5	TGTGCCAGCAGTACCTGGGGCCCCCGGGATCAGCCCCAGCATTTT	CASSTWGPRDQPQHF
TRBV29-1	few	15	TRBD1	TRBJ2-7	TGCAGCGTTGAGGAGTTTAACAGGGGCATCTACGAGCAGTACTTC	CSVEEFNRGIYEQYF
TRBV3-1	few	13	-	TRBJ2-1	TGCGCCAGCAGCCAAGATCTGGAGAATGAGCAGTTCTTC	CASSQDLENEQFF
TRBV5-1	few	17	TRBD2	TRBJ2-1	TGCGCCAGCAGCAAGGGACTAGCGGGGGGGATAAACAATGAGCAGTTCTTC	CASSKGLAGGINNEQFF
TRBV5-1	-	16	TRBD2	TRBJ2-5	TGCGCCAGCAGCTTGGCCAATCTAGCGGGGGTTGAGACCCAGTACTTC	CASSLANLAGVETQYF
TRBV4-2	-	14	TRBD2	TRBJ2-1	TGTGCCAGCAGCCAAACTAGCGAGACCAATGAGCAGTTCTTC	CASSQTSETNEQFF
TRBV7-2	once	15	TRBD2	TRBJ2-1	TGTGCCAGCAGCTTAGTAGCGGGGGGGCCCCATGAGCAGTTCTTC	CASSLVAGGPHEQFF
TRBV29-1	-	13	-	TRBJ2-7	TGCAACGTGGTCGCGAGGGTCTCGTACGAGCAGTACTTC	CNVVARVSYEQYF
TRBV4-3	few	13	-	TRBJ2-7	TGCGCCAGCGGCCTAGATAGATCCTACGAGCAGTACTTC	CASGLDRSYEQYF
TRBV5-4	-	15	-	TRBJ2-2	TGTGCCAGCAGCTTCGGACGGTCCTCGGCCGGGGAGCTGTTTTTT	CASSFGRSSAGELFF
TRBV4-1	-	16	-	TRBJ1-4	TGCGCCAGCAGCCAAGAACCCGCAGGCGTAAATGAAAAACTGTTTTTT	CASSQEPAGVNEKLFF
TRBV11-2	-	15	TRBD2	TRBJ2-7	TGTGCCAGCAGAACCGGGACTAGCGGGTCCTACGAGCAGTACTTC	CASRTGTSGSYEQYF
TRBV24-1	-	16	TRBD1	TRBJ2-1	TGTGCCACCAGTGATTTCTCACAGGGGGCGGATTTTGAGCAGTTCTTC	CATSDFSQGADFEQFF
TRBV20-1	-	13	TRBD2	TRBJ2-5	TGCAGTGCGGGAGCGGGGGAACAAGAGACCCAGTACTTC	CSAGAGEQETQYF
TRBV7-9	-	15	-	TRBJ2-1	TGTGCCAGCAGCTTAATGAACCTCAGTAGCCATGAGCAGTTCTTC	CASSLMNLSSHEQFF
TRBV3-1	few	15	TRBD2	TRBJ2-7	TGTGCCAGCAGCTGGAGCGGGGGTTCCCTCTACGAGCAGTACTTC	CASSWSGGSLYEQYF
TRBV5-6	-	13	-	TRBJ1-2	TGTGCCAGCAGCTCCACACCTAACTATGGCTACACCTTC	CASSSTPNYGYTF
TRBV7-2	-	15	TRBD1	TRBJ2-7	TGTGCCAGCAGCCAGAGGACAGGGGGGTGCTACGAGCAGTACTTC	CASSQRTGGCYEQYF
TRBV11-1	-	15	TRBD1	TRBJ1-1	TGTGCCAGCAACGAGCACAGGGGGTTTAACACTGAAGCTTTCTTT	CASNEHRGFNTEAFF
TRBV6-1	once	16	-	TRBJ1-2	TGTGCCAGCAGTGAAGGGGGCCTAGGACCTCGAAAGGGCTACACCTTC	CASSEGGLGPRKGYTF
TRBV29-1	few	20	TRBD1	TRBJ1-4	TGCAGCGTTGCCGCTATCCTGAGGGACAGGAGTAGGGTAACTAATGAAAAACTGTTTTTT	CSVAAILRDRSRVTNEKLFF
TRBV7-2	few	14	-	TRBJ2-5	TGTGCCAGCAGCTCGAGTAGACAGGCTGAGACCCAGTACTTC	CASSSSRQAETQYF
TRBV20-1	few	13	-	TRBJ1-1	TGCAGTGCTAGTAGGGACCGCTATTTAGAAGCTTTCTTT	CSASRDRYLEAFF
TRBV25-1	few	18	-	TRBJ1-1	TGTGCCAGCAGTGGATTCAAAACCCATCCATCGGGCCTCCCGCGAGCTTTCTTT	CASSGFKTHPSGLPRAFF
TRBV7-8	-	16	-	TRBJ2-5	TGTGCCAGCAGCTTAGGGACGGGGCGACTGGTAGAGACCCAGTACTTC	CASSLGTGRLVETQYF
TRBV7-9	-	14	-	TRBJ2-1	TGTGCCAGCACCCCCGAGGGGCGAAACAATGAGCAGTTCTTC	CASTPEGRNNEQFF
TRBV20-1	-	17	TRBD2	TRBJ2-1	TGCAGTGCTAAACCTATGGGGGGAGGGAGGAGCTACAATGAGCAGGTCTTC	CSAKPMGGGRSYNEQVF
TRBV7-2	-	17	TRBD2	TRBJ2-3	TGTGCCAGCAGCTCTCGACTAGCGGGGGTTTCCACAGATACGCAGTATTTT	CASSSRLAGVSTDTQYF